The 16 T cell receptor beta chains reported below all come from one sample, sequenced in a study of blood T cell repertoires in COVID-19. Some clones are missing from TCRdb's copy, which holds only in-frame ones; the method was immunoSEQ multiplex PCR. The sample lists 300,000 or so clones, 70% to 90% occurring once. Sequences were obtained from peripheral blood. The receptor source for this set is a woman in her fifties or sixties with active or convalescent COVID-19.

The V and J genes are TRBV10-3 and TRBJ1-2; 8 bases are shared with TRBD1. V lost 3 bases, J lost 5 bases, and 5 bases stayed unmatched. The length of the CDR3 is 14 residues. Germline assignment: CDR1 ENHRY and CDR2 SYGVKD. CDR3 sequence: CAISEQGGPYGYTF. CDR3 DNA: TGTGCCATCAGTGAACAGGGGGGGCCGTATGGCTACACCTTC.

This clone was counted a single time. The chain links TRBV11-2 to TRBJ1-2; 8 bases map to TRBD1. The junction had 7 bases not matched to a gene; V was cut back by 4 bases and J by 6 bases. Per germline, CDR1 SGHAT and CDR2 FQNNGV. CDR3 size: 14 residues. The CDR3 sequence is CASSSKTGVDGYTF. CDR3 nucleotides: TGTGCCAGCAGCTCTAAGACAGGGGTGGATGGCTACACCTTC.

A few counts support this clone. The V call is TRBV13, the J call TRBJ1-1; 11 positions match TRBD1. The germline CDR1 and CDR2 sequences are PRHDT and FYEKMQ (reference sequence). V was pared by 2 bases and J by 7 bases, with 3 bases of the junction left unmatched. The length of the CDR3 is 14 residues. The CDR3 DNA sequence: TGTGCCAGCAGCTTAAGGACAGGGGGCGGTGAAGCTTTCTTT. This gives the protein CASSLRTGGGEAFF.

This rearrangement joins TRBV27 to TRBJ1-2; possibly TRBD1 for D (5 bases). The CDR3 runs 11 residues. Germline lookup yields CDR1 MNHEY and CDR2 SMNVEV (reference sequence). The ends were cut back, 7 bases at V and 6 bases at J, with 9 bases in the middle. CDR3 region: CASKQGDGYTF. CDR3 nucleotides: TGTGCCAGCAAGCAAGGGGATGGCTACACCTTC.

This sequence joins TRBV6-1 and TRBJ2-1; D not resolved. With 1 base removed from V and 4 bases from J, the gap between germline ends came to 8 bases. Germline CDR1 MNHNS, CDR2 SASEGT. The CDR3 has 14 amino acids. The CDR3 nucleotides are TGTGCCAGCAGTGAAGACTTGTTTTACAATGAGCAGTTCTTC. It is translated as CASSEDLFYNEQFF.

For this clone: This sample also contains other DNA sequences that code for the same CDR3. J is TRBJ2-7 and V is TRBV29-1; D not certain. V lost 6 bases and J lost 1, with 7 bases in between. Germline lookup yields CDR1 SQVTM and CDR2 ANQGSEA. The CDR3 length is 11 residues. CDR3 residues: CSVTGSYEQYF. CDR3 sequence (DNA): TGCAGCGTCACCGGGTCCTACGAGCAGTACTTC.

This chain connects TRBV29-1 to TRBJ2-1; D is uncertain. Germline assignment: CDR1 SQVTM and CDR2 ANQGSEA. The CDR3 is 14 residues long. V gave up 3 bases and J gave up 0 bases, with 9 bases separating them. The chain's CDR3 is CSVEPVSSYNEQFF. The CDR3 DNA is TGCAGCGTTGAGCCGGTGAGCTCCTACAATGAGCAGTTCTTC.

The chain is built from TRBV18 and TRBJ2-2; possibly TRBD1 for D (6 bases). This CDR3 has 15 residues. Trimming stripped 4 bases from V and 2 bases from J, with 11 bases between. From germline, CDR1 is KGHSH and CDR2 LQKENI. CDR3 in amino acids: CASSRTVENTGELFF. CDR3 DNA: TGTGCCAGCTCACGGACAGTAGAAAACACCGGGGAGCTGTTTTTT.

This chain connects TRBV28 to TRBJ2-7; D perhaps matches TRBD2 (5 bases). Germline loops: CDR1 MDHEN, CDR2 SYDVKM. CDR3 length: 15 amino acids. The V end was cut by 6 bases, the J end by 0 bases, with 15 bases between. The CDR3 loop reads CASSRTSGYSYEQYF. The CDR3 DNA reads TGTGCCAGCAGCCGGACGAGCGGTTACTCCTACGAGCAGTACTTC. Using reference TRBV28 and TRBJ2-7 for the parts outside the CDR3, the full variable domain is DVKVTQSSRYLVKRTGEKVFLECVQDMDHENMFWYRQDPGLGLRLIYFSYDVKMKEKGDIPEGYSVSREKKERFSLILESASTNQTSMYLCASSRTSGYSYEQYFGPGTRLTVT.

The gene calls are TRBV5-1 and TRBJ1-4; TRBD1 matches 9 bases. The germline V gene has CDR1 SGHRS and CDR2 YFSETQ. V lost 4 bases, J lost 10 bases, and 8 bases stayed unmatched. The CDR3 is made up of 14 amino acids. CDR3 DNA: TGCGCCAGCAGCACGGGACAGGGTTTCGGAAAACTGTTTTTT. Its translation is CASSTGQGFGKLFF.

The chain uses TRBV3-1 (or the pseudogene TRBV3-2) and TRBJ2-3, with 7 bases identical to TRBD2. V was pared by 7 bases and J by 10 bases, with 14 bases of the junction left unmatched. CDR1 LGHDT and CDR2 YNNKEL come from the germline V gene (reference sequence). The CDR3 totals 14 residues. This CDR3 reads CASTRLANVAAQYF. The CDR3 bases are TGTGCCAGCACCAGACTAGCTAACGTTGCTGCGCAGTATTTT.

In its sample, this clone was seen once. The chain recombines TRBV18 with TRBJ2-3; D is unresolved. The CDR3 is made up of 14 amino acids. Germline loops: CDR1 KGHSH, CDR2 LQKENI. V lost 4 bases and J 0 bases, leaving 8 bases between the germline ends. The CDR3 DNA sequence: TGTGCCAGCTCACTTTCCTCTAGCACAGATACGCAGTATTTT. Translating it yields CASSLSSSTDTQYF.

This clone was recorded only once. The rearrangement uses TRBV27 and TRBJ2-3; D gene ambiguous. The CDR3 has 12 amino acids. Germline V gene data show CDR1 as MNHEY and CDR2 as SMNVEV (reference sequence). The V gene lost 8 bases and the J gene lost 0 bases, with 6 bases spanning the gap. The CDR3 spells CASGVSTDTQYF. Written as DNA, the CDR3 is TGTGCCAGCGGAGTAAGCACAGATACGCAGTATTTT.

The gene calls are TRBV27 and TRBJ1-1; D not certain. Germline V gene data show CDR1 as MNHEY and CDR2 as SMNVEV (reference sequence). Trimming took 5 bases from V and 6 from J, leaving 16 bases between them. This CDR3 has 14 amino acids. The CDR3 DNA reads as TGTGCCAGCAGTGACGATTCAGCGAGCGCTGAAGCTTTCTTT. This encodes CASSDDSASAEAFF.

The chain links TRBV7-2 to TRBJ2-7; 8 bases are a match to TRBD1. Germline V gives CDR1 SGHTA, CDR2 FQGNSA. The V gene end was trimmed by 6 bases and the J gene end by 9 bases; junction bases not matched to a gene: 10. This CDR3 region has 13 residues. Here the CDR3 reads CASRRQGPHGQYF. In DNA form, the CDR3 reads TGTGCCAGCAGGAGACAGGGGCCTCACGGGCAGTACTTC.

The chain recombines TRBV18 with TRBJ2-7, with 9 bases aligning to TRBD2. The V segment lost 2 bases and the J segment 6 bases; nucleotides outside the gene matches: 17. In germline, CDR1 is KGHSH, CDR2 LQKENI. The CDR3 sequence is 18 residues long. The CDR3 region is CASSPGATSGTSPLEQYF. The CDR3 region has the DNA TGTGCCAGCTCACCAGGGGCCACTTCCGGGACTAGCCCTCTCGAGCAGTACTTC.